These 25 T cell receptor beta chains were sequenced from one sample in a study of shared clonotypes between healthy human individuals. The assay was immunoSEQ multiplex PCR, and TCRdb's table has in-frame clones only and misses some. The data contain roughly 2.4 million clones, 95% of them singletons. The material sequenced was naive CD4+ T cells sorted from blood. Stated subset: CD45RA+ positively selected. These receptor sequences come from a young man in good health.

The V call is TRBV6-5, the J call TRBJ2-1; D gene uncertain. Between the trimmed V and J ends, which lost 0 bases and 2 bases, there was a span of 11 bases. Looked up from germline, CDR1 is MNHEY and CDR2 is SVGAGI. This CDR3 contains 16 residues. As DNA, the CDR3 is TGTGCCAGCAGTTACTCGTGGGATACCACCTACAATGAGCAGTTCTTC. Amino acid sequence: CASSYSWDTTYNEQFF.

This clone was found once. The chain links TRBV27 to TRBJ1-5; weak D call: TRBD1 (6 bases). V lost 5 bases and J 2 bases, leaving 13 bases between the germline ends. Germline V gives CDR1 MNHEY, CDR2 SMNVEV (reference sequence). The CDR3 is 15 residues long. The CDR3 protein is CASSADRSRNQPQHF. CDR3 sequence (DNA): TGTGCCAGCAGTGCCGACAGGAGCCGCAATCAGCCCCAGCATTTT.

The rearrangement uses TRBV27 and TRBJ2-2, with D possibly TRBD2 on 7 matching bases. The CDR3 consists of 15 residues. Deletions cut 7 bases from V and 8 bases from J, with 20 bases between. The germline V gene has CDR1 MNHEY and CDR2 SMNVEV (reference sequence). The CDR3: CASTLEGRGQGELFF. The CDR3 DNA sequence: TGTGCCAGCACCCTTGAGGGGCGGGGGCAGGGGGAGCTGTTTTTT.

This clone came up a few times. This chain joins TRBV28 and TRBJ2-7; perhaps TRBD2 as D (5 bases). Germline CDR1 MDHEN, CDR2 SYDVKM. The V end lost 6 bases, the J end lost 6 bases, and 12 bases lay between the germline ends. This CDR3 has 12 residues. CDR3 coding DNA: TGTGCCAGCAGGCTACTTGAGGGCGAGCAGTACTTC. Translated: CASRLLEGEQYF.

CDR3 DNA: TGTGCCAGCAGCCCGGGACTCCAGGCTTCCGAGCAGTACTTC. Its translation is CASSPGLQASEQYF. The chain couples TRBV7-2 to TRBJ2-7, with D perhaps matching TRBD2 (6 bases). CDR3 length: 14 residues. The germline gives CDR1 SGHTA, CDR2 FQGNSA. Trimming removed 5 bases at V and 6 bases at J, with 17 bases between.

The chain is built from TRBV5-5 and TRBJ1-4; weak D call: TRBD1 (5 bases). Per the germline V gene, CDR1 is SGHKS and CDR2 is YYEKEE (reference sequence). The CDR3 covers 14 residues. V was cut by 0 bases and J by 5 bases, with 8 bases left in between. The CDR3 region is CASSLAPGNEKLFF. In DNA form, the CDR3 reads TGTGCCAGCAGCTTGGCCCCAGGGAATGAAAAACTGTTTTTT.

This clone was seen only once. This chain joins TRBV27 and TRBJ2-3, with 9 bases identical to TRBD2. The CDR3 runs to 15 residues. J gave up 2 bases and V 7 bases, and 7 bases lay outside the gene matches. Germline values: CDR1 MNHEY, CDR2 SMNVEV (reference sequence). CDR3 sequence: CASKGRGGNTDTQYF. CDR3 DNA sequence: TGTGCCAGCAAGGGGCGGGGGGGCAACACAGATACGCAGTATTTT.

The chain carries TRBV6-1 and TRBJ2-1, with 14 bases lining up with TRBD2. Germline V gene data show CDR1 as MNHNS and CDR2 as SASEGT. The CDR3 runs to 16 residues. V trimming: 4 bases; J trimming: 10 bases; junction bases outside the gene matches: 9. CDR3 protein: CASSGRLAGGSLEQFF. CDR3 DNA sequence: TGTGCCAGCAGTGGAAGACTAGCGGGGGGGTCTTTGGAGCAGTTCTTC.

As concerns this clone: This CDR3 is also generated by other DNA sequences in the sample. The CDR3 loop reads CASSMTAMNTEAFF. The CDR3 DNA reads as TGCGCCAGCAGCATGACAGCTATGAACACTGAAGCTTTCTTT. The rearrangement joins TRBV5-1 to TRBJ1-1; possible D gene TRBD1, 5 bases. Trimming shortened V by 4 bases and J by 0 bases, and 10 bases separated the two germline ends. The CDR3 runs 14 residues. Per germline, CDR1 SGHRS and CDR2 YFSETQ.

For this clone: This specimen includes other DNA sequences encoding the same CDR3. The chain has TRBV10-3 and TRBJ1-5; D is unclear. Germline V gene data show CDR1 as ENHRY and CDR2 as SYGVKD. The CDR3 totals 12 residues. V was shortened by 4 bases and J by 5 bases, with 6 bases between the two germline ends. The CDR3 is CAISVGDQPQHF. CDR3 sequence (DNA): TGTGCCATCAGTGTTGGAGATCAGCCCCAGCATTTT.

This rearrangement joins TRBV18 to TRBJ2-3, with no clear D. This CDR3 spans 11 amino acids. The germline gives CDR1 KGHSH, CDR2 LQKENI. Trimming took 4 bases from V and 5 from J, leaving 4 bases between them. CDR3 bases: TGTGCCAGCTCACTAGAAGATACGCAGTATTTT. It is translated as CASSLEDTQYF.

This rearrangement joins TRBV18 to TRBJ2-3; D ambiguous. This CDR3 contains 14 residues. Trimming removed 4 bases at V and 4 bases at J, with 12 bases between. Germline CDR1 and CDR2: KGHSH and LQKENI. CDR3 coding DNA: TGTGCCAGCTCACTTGGCATCCCGCCAGATACGCAGTATTTT. Its translation: CASSLGIPPDTQYF.

The chain couples TRBV6-5 to TRBJ1-5, with D tentatively TRBD1 (5 bases). The germline V gene encodes CDR1 MNHEY and CDR2 SVGAGI. The CDR3 runs to 14 residues. The ends were cut back, 5 bases at V and 7 bases at J, with 15 bases in the middle. CDR3 coding DNA: TGTGCCAGCAGTAGGCATGGCAGGGAGCAGCCCCAGCATTTT. Its translation is CASSRHGREQPQHF.

With regard to this clone: Other nucleotide sequences from this sample produce the same CDR3. The chain employs TRBV4-1 and TRBJ1-1; no firm D call. Trimming removed 1 base from V and 1 base from J, with 7 bases in between. The CDR3 sequence is 14 residues long. The germline V gene has CDR1 MGHRA and CDR2 YSYEKL. The CDR3 DNA reads as TGCGCCAGCAGCCAAGCGGACCGGAACACTGAAGCTTTCTTT. Translated: CASSQADRNTEAFF.

J is TRBJ2-7 and V is TRBV5-8, with TRBD2 matching over 8 bases. This CDR3 is built from 14 residues. Germline V gene sequence: CDR1 SGHTS, CDR2 YDEGEE. Trimming took 4 bases from V and 3 from J; bases not matched to a gene: 6. CDR3 bases: TGTGCCAGCAGCCCAGCGGGGGCCTTCTACGAGCAGTACTTC. Protein product: CASSPAGAFYEQYF.

The rearrangement uses TRBV5-4 and TRBJ2-7, with D perhaps being TRBD1 or TRBD2 (6 bases each). Germline CDR1 reads SGHNT; CDR2 reads YYREEE (reference sequence). The CDR3 contains 16 residues. Trimming took off 0 bases at V and 2 bases at J, with 15 bases between the two ends. In DNA form, the CDR3 reads TGTGCCAGCAGCTTGGCCGCGAGGGGGGCGGCCTACGAGCAGTACTTC. Translated: CASSLAARGAAYEQYF.

The genes are TRBV7-8 and TRBJ2-7; 7 bases fit TRBD1. CDR1 is SGHVS and CDR2 is FQNEAQ in the germline V gene. Trimming at V came to 5 bases and at J to 2 bases, leaving 3 bases not matched to a gene. The CDR3 is 13 residues long. CDR3 DNA: TGTGCCAGCAGCAAGGGACAGACCTACGAGCAGTACTTC. This sequence encodes CASSKGQTYEQYF.

The chain combines TRBV27 with TRBJ1-2; D is possibly TRBD1 (5 bases). The length of the CDR3 is 14 residues. CDR1 is MNHEY and CDR2 is SMNVEV in the germline V gene (reference sequence). V dropped 6 bases and J dropped 4 bases, with 15 bases sitting between them. In DNA form, the CDR3 reads TGTGCCAGCAGCCCCTCCGGGGGGGGCTATGGCTACACCTTC. This translates into CASSPSGGGYGYTF.

This clone is a singleton in its sample. This chain joins TRBV5-4 and TRBJ2-5; unclear D gene. In germline, CDR1 is SGHNT, CDR2 YYREEE (reference sequence). V lost 3 bases and J lost 1, with 4 bases in between. The CDR3 covers 12 residues. The CDR3 nucleotides are TGTGCCAGCAGCTACGCCCAAGAGACCCAGTACTTC. Its protein product is CASSYAQETQYF. The full variable domain, in which reference TRBV5-4 and TRBJ2-5 provide the parts outside the CDR3, is ETGVTQSPTHLIKTRGQQVTLRCSSQSGHNTVSWYQQALGQGPQFIFQYYREEENGRGNFPPRFSGLQFPNYSSELNVNALELDDSALYLCASSYAQETQYFGPGTRLLVL.

This clone has just one count. The chain combines TRBV30 with TRBJ1-3; D gene ambiguous. The length of the CDR3 is 13 residues. Trimming removed 2 bases from V and 4 bases from J, with 9 bases in between. Germline V lookup: CDR1 GTSNPN, CDR2 SVGIG (reference sequence). The CDR3 here is CAWSYAAGNTIYF. CDR3 coding DNA: TGTGCCTGGAGTTATGCCGCCGGAAACACCATATATTTT.

The chain employs TRBV5-1 and TRBJ2-1; tentative D call: TRBD2 (7 bases). The germline V gene has CDR1 SGHRS and CDR2 YFSETQ. The germline V and J ends were trimmed by 2 bases and 5 bases, with 11 bases remaining between them. The CDR3 spans 14 residues. The CDR3 coding sequence is TGCGCCAGCAGCTTCGGGGGGCCCAACAATGAGCAGTTCTTC. Translated: CASSFGGPNNEQFF.

The count of this clone is one. Within the sample, other DNA sequences also encode this same CDR3. The rearrangement links TRBV20-1 to TRBJ2-7; possibly TRBD2 for D (5 bases). V was shortened by 3 bases and J by 5 bases, with 5 bases between the two germline ends. The germline V gene encodes CDR1 DFQATT and CDR2 SNEGSKA (reference sequence). The CDR3 runs 10 residues. CDR3 sequence (DNA): TGCAGTGCTAGGAGGGACGAGCAGTACTTC. It encodes CSARRDEQYF.

The rearrangement links TRBV19 to TRBJ1-6, with a weak D call TRBD1 (6 bases). The germline gives CDR1 LNHDA, CDR2 SQIVND (reference sequence). The CDR3 length is 13 residues. V lost 5 bases, J lost 7 bases, and 9 bases lay in between. CDR3 coding DNA: TGTGCCAGTAGTGGAACAGGGAATTCACCCCTCCACTTT. Its protein is CASSGTGNSPLHF.

V gene TRBV2 combines with J gene TRBJ2-5, with D tentatively TRBD2 (5 bases). Germline CDR1 reads SNHLY; CDR2 reads FYNNEI. The CDR3 runs 13 residues. The V gene lost 5 bases and the J gene lost 5 bases, with 12 bases spanning the gap. CDR3 in amino acids: CASSWGVEETQYF. The DNA for the CDR3 is TGTGCCAGCAGTTGGGGAGTTGAGGAGACCCAGTACTTC.

Details on this clone: This sample includes further DNA sequences coding for the same CDR3. The chain has TRBV7-2 and TRBJ1-5, with 9 bases aligning to TRBD1. There are 13 residues in the CDR3. The trim removed 6 bases at V and 7 bases at J, leaving 4 bases unmatched. CDR1 is SGHTA, CDR2 FQGNSA, per germline. CDR3 nucleotides: TGTGCCAGCAGTTATACAGGGGGCCAGCCCCAGCATTTT. Its protein product is CASSYTGGQPQHF.